Here is one T cell receptor (beta chain) with its context. The sample is drawn from a study of blood T cell repertoires in COVID-19. With 0 bases removed from V and 2 bases from J, the gap between germline ends came to 9 bases. The CDR3 spans 14 residues. Germline V gene data show CDR1 as SGHRS and CDR2 as YFSETQ. Clones were read by immunoSEQ multiplex PCR, and TCRdb kept only the in-frame ones, dropping some. The sample gives some 120,000 clones, around 80% of which show up once; 7.5% is in the top ten. The chain employs TRBV5-1 and TRBJ2-7; unclear D gene. The sequenced sample was peripheral blood. This sequence originates from a man aged 65 to 85 with active or convalescent COVID-19. The CDR3 DNA follows: TGCGCCAGCAGCTTGGTTCCAGGAACCTACGAGCAGTACTTC. Residues: CASSLVPGTYEQYF.